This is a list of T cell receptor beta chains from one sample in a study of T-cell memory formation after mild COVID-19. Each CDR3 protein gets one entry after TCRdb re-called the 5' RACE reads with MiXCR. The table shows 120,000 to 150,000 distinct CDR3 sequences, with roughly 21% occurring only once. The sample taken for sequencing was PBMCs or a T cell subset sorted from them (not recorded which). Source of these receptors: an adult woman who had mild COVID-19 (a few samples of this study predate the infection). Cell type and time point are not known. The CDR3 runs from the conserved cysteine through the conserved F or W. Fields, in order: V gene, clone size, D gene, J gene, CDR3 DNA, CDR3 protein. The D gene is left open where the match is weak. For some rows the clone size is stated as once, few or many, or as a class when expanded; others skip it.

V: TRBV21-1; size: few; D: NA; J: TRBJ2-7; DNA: TGTGCCAGCAGCAAAAAAGGGGTAAATCCAGGGGGAAGTAAGTACTTC; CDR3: CASSKKGVNPGGSKYF
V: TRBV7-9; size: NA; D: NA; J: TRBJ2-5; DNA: TGTGCCAGCAGCTTAGGCGGCCTACGGGAGACCCAGTACTTC; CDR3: CASSLGGLRETQYF
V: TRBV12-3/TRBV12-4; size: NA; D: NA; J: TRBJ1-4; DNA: TGTGCCAGCAGTTTTAAGAGAGAAACTAATGAAAAACTGTTTTTT; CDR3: CASSFKRETNEKLFF
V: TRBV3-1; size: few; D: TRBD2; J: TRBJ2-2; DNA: TGTGCCAGCAGCCTACTAGCGGCCGGGGAGCTGTTTTTT; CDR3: CASSLLAAGELFF
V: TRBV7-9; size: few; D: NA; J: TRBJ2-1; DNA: TGTGCCAGCAGCCCAGAACCTTACAATGAGCAGTTCTTC; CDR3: CASSPEPYNEQFF
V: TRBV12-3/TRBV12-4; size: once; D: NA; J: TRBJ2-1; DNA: TGTGCCAGCGGCCCCAGGGGACCGAACAATGAGCAGTTCTTC; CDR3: CASGPRGPNNEQFF
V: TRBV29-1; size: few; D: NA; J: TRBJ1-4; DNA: TGCAGCGTTGAAGAAATGCAAGATAGGGGTGAAAAACTGTTTTTT; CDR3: CSVEEMQDRGEKLFF
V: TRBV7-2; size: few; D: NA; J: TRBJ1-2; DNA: TGTGCCAGCAGCCCCCTTCAGGGGATTGGCTATGGCTACACCTTC; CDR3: CASSPLQGIGYGYTF
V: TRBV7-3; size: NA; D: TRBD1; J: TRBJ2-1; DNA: TGTGCCAGCAGCTGGGGACAGGGGGCGAGGAGAGAGCAGTTCTTC; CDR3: CASSWGQGARREQFF
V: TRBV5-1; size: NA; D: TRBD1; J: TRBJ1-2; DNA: TGCGCCAGCAGCTGGACAGGGACGACTAACTATGGCTACACCTTC; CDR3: CASSWTGTTNYGYTF
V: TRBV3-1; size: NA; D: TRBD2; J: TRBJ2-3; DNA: TGTGCCAGCAGCTCCCGACGGCTAGCGGGGGAGGATACGCAGTATTTT; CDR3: CASSSRRLAGEDTQYF
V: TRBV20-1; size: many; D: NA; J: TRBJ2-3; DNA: TGCAGTGCTAGAGATCCCCTAGATAGCACAGATACGCAGTATTTT; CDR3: CSARDPLDSTDTQYF
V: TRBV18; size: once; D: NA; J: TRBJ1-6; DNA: TGTGCCAGCTCACCACCAGGAGGCGATAATTCACCCCTCCACTTT; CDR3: CASSPPGGDNSPLHF
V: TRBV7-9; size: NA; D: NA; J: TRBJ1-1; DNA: TGTGCCAGCAGCCCGGAGGGGACACCTAACACTGAAGCTTTCTTT; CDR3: CASSPEGTPNTEAFF
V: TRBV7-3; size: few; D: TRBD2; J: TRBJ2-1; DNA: TGTGCCAGCAGCTTAGCAGGGACTAGCATGCTGGAGCAGTTCTTC; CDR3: CASSLAGTSMLEQFF
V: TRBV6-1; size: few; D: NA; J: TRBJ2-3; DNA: TGTGCCAGCAGTGTGCGCAGGGACCTATATACGCAGTATTTT; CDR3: CASSVRRDLYTQYF
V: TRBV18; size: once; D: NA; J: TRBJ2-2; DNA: TGTGCCAGCTCGCCGTCAACGAACACCGGGGAGCTGTTTTTT; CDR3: CASSPSTNTGELFF
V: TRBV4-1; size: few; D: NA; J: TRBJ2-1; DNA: TGCGCCAGCAGCCTCACAGGGGGCGCTAGCGGGTACAATGAGCAGTTCTTC; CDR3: CASSLTGGASGYNEQFF
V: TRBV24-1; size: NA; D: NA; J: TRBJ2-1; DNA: TGTGCCACCAGTGATGGAGGGTTAGGGGATGAGCAGTTCTTC; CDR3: CATSDGGLGDEQFF
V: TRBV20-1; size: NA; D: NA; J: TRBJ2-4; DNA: TGCAGTGCCCTCTACGTATCCAAAAACATTCAGTACTTC; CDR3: CSALYVSKNIQYF
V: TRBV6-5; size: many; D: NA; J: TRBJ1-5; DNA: TGTGCCAGCAGTTTCCGGGGGGAGAGCAATCAGCCCCAGCATTTT; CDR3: CASSFRGESNQPQHF
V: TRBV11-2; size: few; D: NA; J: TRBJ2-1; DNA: TGTGCCAGCAGCAAGAGGGGCACTTACAATGAGCAGTTCTTC; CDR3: CASSKRGTYNEQFF
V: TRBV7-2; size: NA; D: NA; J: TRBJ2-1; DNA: TGTGCCAGCAGCTTAGCGTTTCAGGACGGTCAGTTCTTC; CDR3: CASSLAFQDGQFF
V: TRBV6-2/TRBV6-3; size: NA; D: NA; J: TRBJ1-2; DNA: TGTGCCAGCAGTCAATCAGACAGGCTGAACTATGGCTACACCTTC; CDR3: CASSQSDRLNYGYTF
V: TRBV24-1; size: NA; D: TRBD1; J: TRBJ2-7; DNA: TGTGCCACCAGTGATCCGGGACAGGGACTCTACGAGCAGTACTTC; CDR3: CATSDPGQGLYEQYF
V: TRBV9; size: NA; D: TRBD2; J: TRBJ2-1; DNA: TGTGCCAGCAGCGTAGGCTCGGGACTAGTAGTACATGAGCAGTTCTTC; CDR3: CASSVGSGLVVHEQFF
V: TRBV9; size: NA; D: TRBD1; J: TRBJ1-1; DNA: TGTGCCAGCAGCGGGGACAGTACCCTGAACACTGAAGCTTTCTTT; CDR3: CASSGDSTLNTEAFF
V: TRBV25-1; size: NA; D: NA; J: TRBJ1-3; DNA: TGTGCCAGCAGCATATCAGGGGTTGGAAACACCATATATTTT; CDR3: CASSISGVGNTIYF
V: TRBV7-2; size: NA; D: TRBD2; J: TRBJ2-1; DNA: TGTGCCAGCAGCTTCCGACTAGCGGGGGGGCCGGTTGAGCAGTTCTTC; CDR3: CASSFRLAGGPVEQFF
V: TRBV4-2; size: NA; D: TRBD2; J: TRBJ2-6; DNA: TGTGCCAGCAGCCAAGAAACTAGCGGGGCGTCTGGGGCCAACGTCCTGACTTTC; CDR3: CASSQETSGASGANVLTF
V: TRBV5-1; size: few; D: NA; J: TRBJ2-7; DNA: TGCGCCAGCAGTCGGGCGGCTAGCTTTGGTTCCAGCGAGCAGTACTTC; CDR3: CASSRAASFGSSEQYF
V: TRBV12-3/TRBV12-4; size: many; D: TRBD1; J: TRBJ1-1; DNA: TGTGCCAGCAGCCTGGCTCTAGGACAGGGGTACACTGAAGCTTTCTTT; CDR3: CASSLALGQGYTEAFF
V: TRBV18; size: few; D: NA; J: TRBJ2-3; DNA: TGTGCCAGCTCACTCCGAGGACCTACTAGCACAGATACGCAGTATTTT; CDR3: CASSLRGPTSTDTQYF
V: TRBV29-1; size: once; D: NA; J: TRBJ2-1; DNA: TGCAGCGTTGGACTGGGGGGACACAATGAGCAGTTCTTC; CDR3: CSVGLGGHNEQFF
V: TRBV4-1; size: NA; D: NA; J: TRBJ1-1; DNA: TGCGCCAGCAGGTCCGTGGGGACGGGTAACACTGAAGCTTTCTTT; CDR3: CASRSVGTGNTEAFF
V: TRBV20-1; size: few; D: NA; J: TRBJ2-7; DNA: TGCAGTGCTAGGCCACAGGGCTACGAGCAGTACTTC; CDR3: CSARPQGYEQYF
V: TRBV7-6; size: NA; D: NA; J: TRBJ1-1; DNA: TGTGCCAGCAGCTTAAGTTCGAACACTGAAGCTTTCTTT; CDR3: CASSLSSNTEAFF
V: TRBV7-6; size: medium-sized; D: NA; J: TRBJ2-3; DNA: TGTGCCACCACACCGACCAGGGGCCGCACAGATACGCAGTATTTT; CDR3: CATTPTRGRTDTQYF
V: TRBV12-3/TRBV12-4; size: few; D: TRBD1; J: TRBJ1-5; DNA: TGTGCCAGCAGTCCACAGGGGGGCAATCAGCCCCAGCATTTT; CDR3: CASSPQGGNQPQHF
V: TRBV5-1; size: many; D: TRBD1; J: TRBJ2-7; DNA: TGTGCCAGCTCACCCGGACAGGGGGCCTACGAGCAGTACTTC; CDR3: CASSPGQGAYEQYF
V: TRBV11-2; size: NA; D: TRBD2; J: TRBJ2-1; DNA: TGTGCCAGCAGCTTAGAGCCTAGCGGGATGGGTGAGCAGTTCTTC; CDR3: CASSLEPSGMGEQFF